These 6 T cell receptor beta chains came from one sample sequenced in a study of OX40 agonist ivuxolimab in advanced cancers. The assay was immunoSEQ multiplex PCR, and TCRdb's table has in-frame clones only and misses some. The sample carries 60,000 to 100,000 clones, 85% to 95% recorded once. Specimen: CD4+ or CD8+ T cells sorted from blood, collected in a trial of the OX40 agonist ivuxolimab. These TCRs come from an adult with an advanced solid tumor such as melanoma, head and neck, liver or kidney cancer.

The rearrangement joins TRBV5-1 to TRBJ1-2; 11 bases are shared with TRBD1. V lost 7 bases, J lost 11 bases, and 13 bases stayed unmatched. The CDR3 is 14 amino acids. Germline V gene data show CDR1 as SGHRS and CDR2 as YFSETQ. DNA of the CDR3: TGCGCCAGCCCGGACAGGGGGCGCCTACCCCCATACACCTTC. This sequence encodes CASPDRGRLPPYTF.

A single count supports this clone. This sequence joins TRBV6-5 and TRBJ1-3, with 9 nucleotides matching TRBD1. In germline, CDR1 is MNHEY, CDR2 SVGAGI. V was clipped by 2 bases and J by 11 bases; unmatched bases: 7. The CDR3 covers 14 residues. The CDR3 DNA is TGTGCCAGCAGTTACCGGACAGGGGCGGGTGCCATATATTTT. As protein: CASSYRTGAGAIYF.

The chain joins TRBV4-1 to TRBJ2-7; 7 bases fit TRBD2. Looked up from germline, CDR1 is MGHRA and CDR2 is YSYEKL. V lost 1 base, J lost 1 base, and 4 bases stayed unmatched. The CDR3 consists of 15 residues. The CDR3 DNA reads as TGCGCCAGCAGCCAAGGCGGGGGAGCGTCCTACGAGCAGTACTTC. Amino acid sequence: CASSQGGGASYEQYF.

The chain couples TRBV5-5 to TRBJ2-2; no clear D gene. Germline-derived CDR1 and CDR2 are SGHKS and YYEKEE (reference sequence). This CDR3 is built from 12 residues. Trimming took off 5 bases at V and 3 bases at J, with 5 bases between the two ends. CDR3: CASSRYTGELFF. CDR3 in DNA: TGTGCCAGCAGTCGTTACACCGGGGAGCTGTTTTTT.

The chain uses TRBV6-1 and TRBJ1-4; no definite D call. The V end was cut by 8 bases, the J end by 3 bases, with 13 bases between. The germline CDR1 and CDR2 sequences are MNHNS and SASEGT. The CDR3 is 14 residues long. CDR3 sequence reads: CASPRSRANEKLFF. In nucleotides, the CDR3 is TGTGCCAGCCCACGATCGCGGGCTAATGAAAAACTGTTTTTT.

This chain links TRBV15 with TRBJ2-1, with 9 positions matching TRBD2. Germline assignment: CDR1 LNHNV and CDR2 YYDKDF (reference sequence). This CDR3 has 13 amino acids. The trim removed 6 bases at V and 8 bases at J, leaving 5 bases unmatched. CDR3 in DNA: TGTGCCACCAGGGCGGGGGGGCTTCATGAGCAGTTCTTC. Translating it yields CATRAGGLHEQFF.